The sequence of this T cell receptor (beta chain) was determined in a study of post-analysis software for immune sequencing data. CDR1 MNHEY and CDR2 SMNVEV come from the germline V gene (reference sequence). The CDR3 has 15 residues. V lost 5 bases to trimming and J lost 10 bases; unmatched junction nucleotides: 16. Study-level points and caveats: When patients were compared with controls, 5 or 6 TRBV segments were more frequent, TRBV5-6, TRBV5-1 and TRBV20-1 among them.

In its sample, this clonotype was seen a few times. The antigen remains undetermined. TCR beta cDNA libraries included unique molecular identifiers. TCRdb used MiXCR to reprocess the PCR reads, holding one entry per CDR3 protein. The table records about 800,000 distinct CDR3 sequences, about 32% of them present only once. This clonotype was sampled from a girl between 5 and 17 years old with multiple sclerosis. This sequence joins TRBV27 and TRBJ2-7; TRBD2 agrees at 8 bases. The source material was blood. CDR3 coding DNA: TGTGCCAGCAGTCCCCCCGGTCTTAGGCGGGGGGCCCAGTACTTC. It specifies CASSPPGLRRGAQYF.